The clone carrying this T cell receptor beta chain was seen many times. What it binds is not known. The record originates from a study of blood T cells in healthy people across ages. With a J-beta primer mix and a sample-barcoded 5' primer, a second PCR ran roughly 6 to 11 cycles. TCRdb analysed the 5' RACE reads with MiXCR anew, one entry per CDR3 protein. This sample has 650,000 to 1,000,000 distinct CDR3 sequences, with under 40% found just once. Germline loops: CDR1 MNHNY, CDR2 SVGAGI (reference sequence). Trimming took off 2 bases at V and 0 bases at J, with 4 bases between the two ends. The CDR3 is 13 amino acids. Findings and caveats of the study: One million T cells yielded diversity estimates that were considered underestimates. Because donor CMV status was unknown, expanded clonotype changes were possibly confounded. TCR beta diversity per million T cells fell roughly linearly with age.

The receptor comes from a young man in good health. The sample taken for sequencing was blood. V is TRBV6-6 and J is TRBJ2-5; no clear D. The CDR3 bases are TGTGCCAGCAGTTACCCGAACCAAGAGACCCAGTACTTC. As protein: CASSYPNQETQYF.